Given below is one T cell receptor (beta chain) in context. The template was RNA from unsorted bulk tissue. These data come from a study of tumor and adjacent non-tumor tissue in lung cancer. Three rounds of nested PCR, following a modified ARM-PCR protocol, produced the TCRbeta library. MiXCR was run by TCRdb on the multiplex PCR reads, yielding one entry per CDR3 protein. The data show roughly 70,000 distinct CDR3 sequences, about three quarters seen once. CDR1 and CDR2 (germline): DFQATT, SNEGSKA (reference sequence). The CDR3 runs 11 residues. The specimen was lung tumor tissue. This chain uses TRBV20-1 with TRBJ2-5; D remains ambiguous. This TCR was recovered from a man aged 55-75 years with non-small cell lung cancer. The CDR3 region is CIASVGETQYF. The CDR3 DNA sequence: TGCATTGCCTCGGTAGGAGAGACCCAGTACTTC.